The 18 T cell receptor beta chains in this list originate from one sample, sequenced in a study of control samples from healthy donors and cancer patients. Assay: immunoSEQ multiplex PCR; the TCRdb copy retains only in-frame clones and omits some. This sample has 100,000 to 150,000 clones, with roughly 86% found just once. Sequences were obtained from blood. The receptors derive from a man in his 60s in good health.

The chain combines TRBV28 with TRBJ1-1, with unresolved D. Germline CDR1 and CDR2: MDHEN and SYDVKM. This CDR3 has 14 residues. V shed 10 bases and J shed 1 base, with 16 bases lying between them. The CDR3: CATTVGSGNTEAFF. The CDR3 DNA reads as TGTGCCACCACAGTTGGGTCAGGGAACACTGAAGCTTTCTTT.

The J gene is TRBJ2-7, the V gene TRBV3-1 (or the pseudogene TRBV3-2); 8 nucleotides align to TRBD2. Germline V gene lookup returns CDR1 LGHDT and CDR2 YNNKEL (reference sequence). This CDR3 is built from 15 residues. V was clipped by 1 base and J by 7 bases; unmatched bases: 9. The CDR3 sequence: CASSQGLGGAGEQYF. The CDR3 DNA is TGTGCCAGCAGCCAAGGCCTCGGGGGGGCCGGAGAGCAGTACTTC.

The chain's CDR3 is CASSRTGTYEQYF. In DNA form, the CDR3 reads TGTGCCAGCAGTAGGACAGGTACCTACGAGCAGTACTTC. This chain connects TRBV6-1 to TRBJ2-7, with TRBD1 matching over 7 bases. The CDR3 contains 13 residues. J was trimmed by 2 bases and V by 5 bases; bases with no gene match: 3. The germline V gene has CDR1 MNHNS and CDR2 SASEGT.

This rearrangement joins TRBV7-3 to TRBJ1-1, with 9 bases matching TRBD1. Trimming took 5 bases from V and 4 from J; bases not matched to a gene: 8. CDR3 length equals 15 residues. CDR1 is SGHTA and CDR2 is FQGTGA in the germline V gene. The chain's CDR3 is CASSIPGQGSTEAFF. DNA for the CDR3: TGTGCCAGCAGCATTCCGGGACAGGGCAGCACTGAAGCTTTCTTT. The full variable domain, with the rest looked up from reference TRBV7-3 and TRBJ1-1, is GAGVSQTPSNKVTEKGKYVELRCDPISGHTALYWYRQSLGQGPEFLIYFQGTGAADDSGLPNDRFFAVRPEGSVSTLKIQRTERGDSAVYLCASSIPGQGSTEAFFGQGTRLTVV.

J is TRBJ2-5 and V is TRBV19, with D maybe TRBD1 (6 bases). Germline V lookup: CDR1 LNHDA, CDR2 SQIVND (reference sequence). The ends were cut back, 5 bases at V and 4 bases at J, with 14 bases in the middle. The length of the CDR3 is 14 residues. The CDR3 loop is CASSDLGRGETQYF. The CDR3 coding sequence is TGTGCCAGTAGTGACTTGGGCAGGGGAGAGACCCAGTACTTC.

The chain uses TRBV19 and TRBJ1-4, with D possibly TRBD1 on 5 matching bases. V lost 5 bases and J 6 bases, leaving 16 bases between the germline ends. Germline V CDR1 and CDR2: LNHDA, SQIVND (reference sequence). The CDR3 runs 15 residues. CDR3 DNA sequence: TGTGCCAGTAGTCCCACGGCCGCAGGGTATGAAAAACTGTTTTTT. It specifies CASSPTAAGYEKLFF.

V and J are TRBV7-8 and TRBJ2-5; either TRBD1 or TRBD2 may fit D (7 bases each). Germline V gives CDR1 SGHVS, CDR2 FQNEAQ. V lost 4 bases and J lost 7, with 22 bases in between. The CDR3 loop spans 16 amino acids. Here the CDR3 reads CASSSQGGVVGRTQYF. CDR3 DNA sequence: TGTGCCAGCAGCTCCCAGGGGGGGGTGGTTGGAAGGACCCAGTACTTC.

CDR3 in amino acids: CASSPPLRTGGGQYF. The CDR3 DNA follows: TGTGCCAGCAGTCCCCCTCTCAGGACAGGGGGCGGGCAGTACTTC. The genes are TRBV6-2 or TRBV6-3 and TRBJ2-7; 11 positions agree with TRBD1. V gave up 5 bases and J gave up 9 bases; unmatched junction bases: 12. CDR1 and CDR2 from the germline V gene are MNHEY and SVGEGT. The CDR3 has 15 residues.

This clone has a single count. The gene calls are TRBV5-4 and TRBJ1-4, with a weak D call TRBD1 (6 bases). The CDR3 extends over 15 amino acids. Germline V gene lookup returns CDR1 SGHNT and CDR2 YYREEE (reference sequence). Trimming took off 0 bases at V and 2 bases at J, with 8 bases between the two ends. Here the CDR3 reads CASSLGGATNEKLFF. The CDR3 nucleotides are TGTGCCAGCAGCTTGGGGGGGGCTACTAATGAAAAACTGTTTTTT. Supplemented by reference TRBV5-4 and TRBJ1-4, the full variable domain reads ETGVTQSPTHLIKTRGQQVTLRCSSQSGHNTVSWYQQALGQGPQFIFQYYREEENGRGNFPPRFSGLQFPNYSSELNVNALELDDSALYLCASSLGGATNEKLFFGSGTQLSVL.

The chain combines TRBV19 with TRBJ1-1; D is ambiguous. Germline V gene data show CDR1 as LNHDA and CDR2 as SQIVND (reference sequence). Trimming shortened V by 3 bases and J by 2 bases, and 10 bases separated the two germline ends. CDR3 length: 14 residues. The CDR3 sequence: CASSIGVDNTEAFF. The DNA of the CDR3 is TGTGCCAGTAGTATTGGCGTGGACAACACTGAAGCTTTCTTT.

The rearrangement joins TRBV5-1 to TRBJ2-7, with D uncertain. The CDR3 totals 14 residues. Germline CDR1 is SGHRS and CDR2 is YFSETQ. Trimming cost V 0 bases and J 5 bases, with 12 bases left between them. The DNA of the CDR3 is TGCGCCAGCAGCTTGGCCGAGGCGTCCAACGAGCAGTACTTC. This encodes CASSLAEASNEQYF.

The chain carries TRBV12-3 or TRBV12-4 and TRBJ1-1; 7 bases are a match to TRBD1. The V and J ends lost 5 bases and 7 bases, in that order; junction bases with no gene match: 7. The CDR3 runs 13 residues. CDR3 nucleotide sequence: TGTGCCAGCAGTAAAAAGGGGGCAGGTGAAGCTTTCTTT. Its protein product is CASSKKGAGEAFF.

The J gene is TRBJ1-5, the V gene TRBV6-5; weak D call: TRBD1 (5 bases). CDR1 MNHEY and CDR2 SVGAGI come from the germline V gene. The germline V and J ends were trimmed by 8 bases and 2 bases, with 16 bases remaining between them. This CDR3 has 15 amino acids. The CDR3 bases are TGTGCCAGCGACAGTCATGGCAGGGGCAATCAGCCCCAGCATTTT. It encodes CASDSHGRGNQPQHF.

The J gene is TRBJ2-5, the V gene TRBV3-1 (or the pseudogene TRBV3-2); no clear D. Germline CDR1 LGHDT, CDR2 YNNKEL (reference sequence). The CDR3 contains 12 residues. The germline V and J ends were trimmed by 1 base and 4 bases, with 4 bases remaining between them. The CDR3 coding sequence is TGTGCCAGCAGCCAAGTTCGAGAGACCCAGTACTTC. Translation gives CASSQVRETQYF.

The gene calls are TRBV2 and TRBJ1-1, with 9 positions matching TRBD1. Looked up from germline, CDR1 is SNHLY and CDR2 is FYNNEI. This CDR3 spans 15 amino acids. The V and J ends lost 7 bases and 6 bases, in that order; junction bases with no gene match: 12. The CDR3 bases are TGTGCCAGCACGCAGGTCGGGACAGGGTGGGCTGAAGCTTTCTTT. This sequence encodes CASTQVGTGWAEAFF. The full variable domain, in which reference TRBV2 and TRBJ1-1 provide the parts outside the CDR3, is EPEVTQTPSHQVTQMGQEVILRCVPISNHLYFYWYRQILGQKVEFLVSFYNNEISEKSEIFDDQFSVERPDGSNFTLKIRSTKLEDSAMYFCASTQVGTGWAEAFFGQGTRLTVV.

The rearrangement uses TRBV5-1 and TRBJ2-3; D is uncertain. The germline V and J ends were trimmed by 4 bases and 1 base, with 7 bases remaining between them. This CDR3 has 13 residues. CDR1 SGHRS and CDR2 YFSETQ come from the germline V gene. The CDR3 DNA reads TGCGCCAGCAGCCTAGAGGGCACAGATACGCAGTATTTT. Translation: CASSLEGTDTQYF.

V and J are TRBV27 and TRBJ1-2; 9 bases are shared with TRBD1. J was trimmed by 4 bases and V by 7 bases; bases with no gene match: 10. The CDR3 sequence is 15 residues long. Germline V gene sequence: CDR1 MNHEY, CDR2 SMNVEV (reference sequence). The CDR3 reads CASTGTGKASYGYTF. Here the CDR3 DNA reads TGTGCCAGCACCGGGACAGGGAAAGCGTCCTATGGCTACACCTTC.

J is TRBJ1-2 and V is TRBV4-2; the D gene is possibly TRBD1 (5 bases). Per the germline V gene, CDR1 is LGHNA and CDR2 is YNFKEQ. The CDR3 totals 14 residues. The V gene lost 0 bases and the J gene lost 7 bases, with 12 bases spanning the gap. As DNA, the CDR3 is TGTGCCAGCAGCCAAGATTCAGGGTTTAGTGGCTACACCTTC. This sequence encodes CASSQDSGFSGYTF.